Listed below are T cell receptor beta chains from one sample, sequenced in a study of T cells after yellow fever vaccination. TCRdb redid the calling of the 5' RACE reads with MiXCR, one entry per CDR3 protein. This sample has 200,000 or so distinct CDR3 sequences, with over 6.5% found just once. The specimen comprised CD4+ T cells sorted from PBMCs, sampled on the day of the yellow fever booster vaccination. The receptor source for this set is a man aged 25 to 40 who received the YFV17D yellow fever vaccine. CDR3s include the opening cysteine and the closing phenylalanine or tryptophan. D genes are given only for firm matches. Expanded clones are given a class, and other clones once, few, many or no size at all.

>TRBV28|TRBJ1-5|many|.
TGTGCCAGCAAAAGAGAAAGACCGGGACCCAATCAGCCCCAGCATTTT
CASKRERPGPNQPQHF
>TRBV5-1|TRBJ2-7|many|TRBD2
TGCGCCAGCAGTCCTGGGACTAGCGGGGTATCCTACGAGCAGTACTTC
CASSPGTSGVSYEQYF
>TRBV5-1|TRBJ1-1|few|TRBD1
TGCGCCAGCGCAGAACCTACAGGGGGCATCGCTTTCTTT
CASAEPTGGIAFF
>TRBV20-1|TRBJ1-1|.|.
TGCAGTGCTAGAGTAGGGGGAATGAACACTGAAGCTTTCTTT
CSARVGGMNTEAFF
>TRBV6-2/TRBV6-3|TRBJ1-5|.|.
TGTGCCAGCAGTTGGGGGGCCGGAAGCAATCAGCCCCAGCATTTT
CASSWGAGSNQPQHF
>TRBV6-4|TRBJ1-2|many|.
TGTGCCAGCAGGATCTACAGGGAAGATGGCTACACCTTC
CASRIYREDGYTF
>TRBV5-1|TRBJ1-1|many|.
TGCGCCAGCAGCCAGACCGGGGGCTGGGCTGAAGCTTTCTTT
CASSQTGGWAEAFF
>TRBV6-5|TRBJ1-5|few|TRBD1
TGTGCCAGCAGTTACGTTTCCGGGGACAGGGGCTATCAGCCCCAGCATTTT
CASSYVSGDRGYQPQHF
>TRBV20-1|TRBJ2-5|.|TRBD2
TGCAGTGCTAGAGTGGTAGCGGGGGAGACCCAGTACTTC
CSARVVAGETQYF
>TRBV20-1|TRBJ2-5|many|TRBD2
TGCAGTGCTAGATCTAGCGGGAGGGTCTTAGAGACCCAGTACTTC
CSARSSGRVLETQYF
>TRBV5-1|TRBJ1-2|.|.
TGCGCCAGCAGCGGGTTAGCTGGCTACACCTTC
CASSGLAGYTF
>TRBV6-1|TRBJ2-2|.|.
TGTGCCAGCAGTGACCCTAGACTACCGGGAGATAGTGCCGGGGAGCTGTTTTTT
CASSDPRLPGDSAGELFF
>TRBV20-1|TRBJ2-7|few|.
TGCAGTGCTAGTGCCGGGACGGACGTGGGCGAGCAGTACTTC
CSASAGTDVGEQYF
>TRBV10-3|TRBJ2-3|.|.
TGTGCCATCAGTGAGAATTTGGGGACCGATACGCAGTATTTT
CAISENLGTDTQYF
>TRBV11-3|TRBJ2-2|.|.
TGTGCCAGCAGCTTATCCGGTTTACAGGGGGAGCTGTTTTTT
CASSLSGLQGELFF
>TRBV28|TRBJ2-5|.|TRBD2
TGTGCCAGCACTCCCGGGACTAGAGAGACCCAGTACTTC
CASTPGTRETQYF
>TRBV7-2|TRBJ2-1|many|.
TGTGCCAGCAGCTTATCCCGGGGTCAATACAATGAGCAGTTCTTC
CASSLSRGQYNEQFF
>TRBV28|TRBJ1-2|few|.
TGTGCCAGCAGTCCAACCGCAGGAGCCTCTAACTATGGCTACACCTTC
CASSPTAGASNYGYTF
>TRBV30|TRBJ1-5|.|.
TGTGCCTGGAGTCTAGGGGTGCACAATCAGCCCCAGCATTTT
CAWSLGVHNQPQHF
>TRBV5-1|TRBJ2-2|many|.
TGCGCCAGCAGCTTGGGACAGAACACCGGGGAGCTGTTTTTT
CASSLGQNTGELFF
>TRBV9|TRBJ2-1|many|TRBD2
TGTGCCAGCAGCGTAGCCGAAGGGCGGGAGGGGTATGGTGAGCAGTTCTTC
CASSVAEGREGYGEQFF
>TRBV12-3/TRBV12-4|TRBJ2-1|few|.
TGTGCCAGCAGTTTCTTTTTTGGGGGGACCTACAATGAGCAGTTCTTC
CASSFFFGGTYNEQFF
>TRBV10-1|TRBJ2-2|few|.
TGCGCCAGCAGTACTACAGGCCGGGTGGGGGAGCTGTTTTTT
CASSTTGRVGELFF
>TRBV7-3|TRBJ2-1|.|TRBD2
TGTGCCAGCAGTACTAGCGGGAGGAGGAATGAGCAGTTCTTC
CASSTSGRRNEQFF
>TRBV6-1|TRBJ2-3|.|TRBD1
TGTGCCAGCAGACGGGACAGCCGAAAAAGCACAGATACGCAGTATTTT
CASRRDSRKSTDTQYF
>TRBV5-1|TRBJ2-2|few|.
TGCGCCAGCAGCCCTACAGCCGGCACCGGGGAGCTGTTTTTT
CASSPTAGTGELFF
>TRBV6-2/TRBV6-3|TRBJ2-7|few|TRBD2
TGTGCCAGCAGCCTGCGCCCCGGAAGCGGGAGTGGCGAGCAGTACTTC
CASSLRPGSGSGEQYF
>TRBV24-1|TRBJ2-3|few|.
TGTGCCACCCAGTGGGAGGATACGCAGTATTTT
CATQWEDTQYF